This TCR beta chain was captured by sequencing in a study of shared clonotypes between healthy human individuals. Findings and limits, study-wide: Among a few donors, roughly 5% of naive CD4 clonotypes were found in common.

Germline V gene data show CDR1 as SGHTA and CDR2 as FQGNSA. CDR3 length: 17 residues. Between the trimmed V and J ends, which lost 5 bases and 0 bases, there was a span of 19 bases. A note on this clone: Its matching antigen is unknown.

Some clones are missing from TCRdb's copy, which holds only in-frame ones; the method was immunoSEQ multiplex PCR. The sample holds roughly 590,000 clones, around 95% seen once. Positive CCR7 selection of CD45RO-negative cells yielded the naive CD8 cells, and terminally differentiated effector memory CD45RA+ cells were excluded. The clonotype comes from a woman in her thirties in good health. Sequenced input: naive CD8+ T cells sorted from blood. The J gene is TRBJ1-2, the V gene TRBV7-2; unclear D gene. CDR3 nucleotide sequence: TGTGCCAGCAGCGCCCGAGTCGGAGACTTTTCTAACTATGGCTACACCTTC. Protein product: CASSARVGDFSNYGYTF.